This TCR beta chain originates from a study of blood T cell repertoires in COVID-19. CDR3 length: 15 amino acids. V was clipped by 5 bases and J by 2 bases; unmatched bases: 5. Germline lookup yields CDR1 SEHNR and CDR2 FQNEAQ (reference sequence). The protocol was immunoSEQ multiplex PCR, while the TCRdb copy is restricted to in-frame clones and leaves out a portion. The sample yields 200,000 to 250,000 clones, 85% to 90% seen once. The source material was peripheral blood. The chain uses TRBV7-9 and TRBJ1-5; 8 nucleotides agree with TRBD1. This clonotype was obtained from a man aged 25 to 40 with COVID-19, enrolled during active disease. For the CDR3, the DNA is TGTGCCAGCAGCCCCGGGACAGGACGCAATCAGCCCCAGCATTTT. It yields the protein CASSPGTGRNQPQHF.